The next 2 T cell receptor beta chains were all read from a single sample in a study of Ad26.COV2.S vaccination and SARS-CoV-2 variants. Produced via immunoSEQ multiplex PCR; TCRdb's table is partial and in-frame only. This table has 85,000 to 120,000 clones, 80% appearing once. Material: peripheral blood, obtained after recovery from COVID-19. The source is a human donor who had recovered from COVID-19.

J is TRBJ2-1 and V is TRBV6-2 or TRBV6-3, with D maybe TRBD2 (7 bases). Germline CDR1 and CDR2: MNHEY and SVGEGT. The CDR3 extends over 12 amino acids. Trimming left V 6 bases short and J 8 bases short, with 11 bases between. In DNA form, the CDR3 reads TGTGCCAGCAGCCGAGGGGGGGATGAGCAGTTCTTC. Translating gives CASSRGGDEQFF.

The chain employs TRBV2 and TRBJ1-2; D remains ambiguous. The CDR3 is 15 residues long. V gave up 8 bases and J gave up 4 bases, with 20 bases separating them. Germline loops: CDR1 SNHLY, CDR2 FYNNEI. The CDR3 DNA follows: TGTGCCAGCTACTTCGATCCACGAGGATTCTATGGCTACACCTTC. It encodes CASYFDPRGFYGYTF.